A selection of T cell receptor beta chains follows, all from one sample in a study of blood T cell repertoires in COVID-19. Only in-frame clones appear in the TCRdb table, and some are missing; sequencing was by immunoSEQ multiplex PCR. The sample lists about 330,000 clones; 85% to 90% were seen once. The specimen was peripheral blood. The receptors stem from a woman between 45 and 65 years old with active or convalescent COVID-19. Both conserved end residues are part of each CDR3. D genes are given only for firm matches. Clone size appears in some rows only: once, few, many, or a class for an expanded clone.

>NA|NA|TRBV29-1|TRBJ2-4
CSVELGAKNIQYF
TGCAGCGTTGAATTGGGCGCCAAAAACATTCAGTACTTC
>NA|TRBD2|TRBV10-3|TRBJ2-1
CAISNGGVSYNEQFF
TGTGCCATCAGTAATGGGGGGGTCTCCTACAATGAGCAGTTCTTC
>NA|TRBD2|TRBV18|TRBJ2-2
CASSGSGGPHTGELFF
TGTGCCAGCTCAGGAAGCGGGGGGCCCCACACCGGGGAGCTGTTTTTT
>NA|NA|TRBV14|TRBJ1-6
CASSQFPRSPLHF
TGTGCCAGCAGCCAATTTCCGCGATCACCCCTCCACTTT
>NA|NA|TRBV29-1|TRBJ2-7
CSVTDRTSSYEQYF
TGCAGCGTTACCGACAGGACGAGCTCCTACGAGCAGTACTTC
>NA|NA|TRBV7-3|TRBJ1-2
CASSPDRNYGYTF
TGTGCCAGCAGCCCGGACAGAAATTATGGCTACACCTTC
>NA|NA|TRBV18|TRBJ1-5
CASSPTGTLNQPQHF
TGTGCCAGCTCACCAACCGGGACACTGAATCAGCCCCAGCATTTT
>NA|NA|TRBV7-3|TRBJ1-1
CASSPLTLLTTTEAFF
TGTGCCAGCAGCCCGTTGACCCTGCTGACAACTACTGAAGCTTTCTTT
>NA|TRBD2|TRBV5-1|TRBJ2-5
CASSPTSALQETQYF
TGCGCCAGCAGCCCGACTAGCGCACTCCAAGAGACCCAGTACTTC
>once|TRBD2|TRBV5-1|TRBJ2-1
CASSLVGLAGEDEQFF
TGCGCCAGCAGCTTGGTTGGACTAGCGGGAGAAGATGAGCAGTTCTTC
>NA|TRBD2|TRBV6-5|TRBJ2-7
CASRRTSGSYEQYF
TGTGCCAGCAGGCGGACTAGCGGCTCCTACGAGCAGTACTTC
>NA|TRBD1|TRBV29-1|TRBJ1-2
CSCQDRAGYTF
TGCAGCTGTCAGGACAGGGCCGGCTACACCTTC
>NA|NA|TRBV4-3|TRBJ1-4
CASSQDIRGMGEKLFF
TGCGCCAGCAGCCAAGATATTAGGGGCATGGGTGAAAAACTGTTTTTT
>NA|NA|TRBV6-5|TRBJ1-1
CASSRPSTLVTEAFF
TGTGCCAGCAGCCGCCCGTCCACACTAGTCACTGAAGCTTTCTTT
>NA|NA|TRBV4-2|TRBJ2-1
CASSQLIATTNEQFF
TGTGCCAGCAGCCAATTGATAGCTACTACAAATGAGCAGTTCTTC
>NA|NA|TRBV30|TRBJ1-6
CAWMAGLRNSPLHF
TGTGCCTGGATGGCGGGACTTCGAAATTCACCCCTCCACTTT
>NA|TRBD1|TRBV19|TRBJ2-7
CASRPTGGLDEQYF
TGTGCCAGTAGACCGACAGGGGGCCTCGACGAGCAGTACTTC
>many|TRBD1|TRBV29-1|TRBJ1-2
CSVEDRRYGYTF
TGCAGCGTTGAGGACAGGCGCTATGGCTACACCTTC
>few|NA|TRBV6-2/TRBV6-3|TRBJ1-2
CASSYLHGYTF
TGTGCCAGCAGTTACCTCCATGGCTACACCTTC
>NA|NA|TRBV2|TRBJ1-1
CASSGLGAEAFF
TGTGCCAGCAGTGGTCTCGGGGCTGAAGCTTTCTTT
>NA|TRBD1|TRBV6-5|TRBJ1-2
CASSYWGTAPDYGYTF
TGTGCCAGCAGTTACTGGGGGACAGCCCCTGATTATGGCTACACCTTC
>NA|TRBD2|TRBV7-3|TRBJ2-6
CASSFSSGSGANVLTF
TGTGCCAGCAGCTTTTCTAGCGGTTCTGGGGCCAACGTCCTGACTTTC
>NA|TRBD2|TRBV2|TRBJ2-4
CASSESGLAGGLNIQYF
TGTGCCAGCAGTGAATCGGGACTAGCGGGAGGGTTGAACATTCAGTACTTC
>NA|NA|TRBV5-5|TRBJ1-2
CASSQQQGTLNYGYTF
TGTGCCAGCAGCCAACAACAGGGAACCCTTAACTATGGCTACACCTTC
>NA|NA|TRBV2|TRBJ1-2
CASSLLSGWGYTF
TGTGCCAGCAGCTTATTATCCGGTTGGGGCTACACCTTC
>NA|NA|TRBV7-2|TRBJ2-3
CASSTRISVGTDTQYF
TGTGCCAGCAGCACCCGTATTAGCGTAGGGACAGATACGCAGTATTTT